Sequencing of this T cell receptor (beta chain) was carried out in a study of blood T cell repertoires in COVID-19. J lost 0 bases, V lost 10 bases, and 20 bases had no gene match. In germline, CDR1 is SEHNR, CDR2 FQNEAQ (reference sequence). This CDR3 has 19 residues. Recovery meant two consecutive negative NP/OP PCR tests, professional clearance, or resolved symptoms. How the authors handled the data: Amplification from reference gene primers served as the basis for estimated nucleated cell counts. Clones were read by immunoSEQ multiplex PCR, and TCRdb kept only the in-frame ones, dropping some. That table gives V, J and clone size, and the DNA gave D and trimming. Of 200,000 to 250,000 clones detected, 86% appear once; the ten largest clones hold roughly 2%.

The source of this sequence is a woman aged 45 to 65 who had recovered from COVID-19. The specimen sequenced was PBMCs or T cells enriched from blood (not recorded which). This sequence joins TRBV7-9 and TRBJ2-1; the match to TRBD2 covers 8 bases. This chain's CDR3 is CATPAGETSDRSSYNEQFF. Written as DNA, the CDR3 is TGTGCCACCCCCGCCGGGGAGACTAGCGATCGGAGCTCCTACAATGAGCAGTTCTTC.